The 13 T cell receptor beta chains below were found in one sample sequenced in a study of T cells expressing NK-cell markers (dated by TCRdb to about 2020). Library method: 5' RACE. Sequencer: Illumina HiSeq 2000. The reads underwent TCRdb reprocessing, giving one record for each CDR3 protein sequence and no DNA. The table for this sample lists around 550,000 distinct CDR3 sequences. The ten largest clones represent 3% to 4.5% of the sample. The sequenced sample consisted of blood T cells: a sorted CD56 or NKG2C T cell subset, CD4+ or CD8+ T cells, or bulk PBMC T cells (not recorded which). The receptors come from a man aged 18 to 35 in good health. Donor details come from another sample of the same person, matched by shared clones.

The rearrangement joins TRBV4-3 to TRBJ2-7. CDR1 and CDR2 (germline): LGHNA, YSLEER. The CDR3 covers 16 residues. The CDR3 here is CASSQGSRAESNEQYF.

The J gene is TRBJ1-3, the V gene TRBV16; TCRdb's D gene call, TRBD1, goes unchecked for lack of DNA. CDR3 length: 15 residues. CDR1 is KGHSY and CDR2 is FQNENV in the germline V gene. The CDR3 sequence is CASSPEGRSGNTIYF.

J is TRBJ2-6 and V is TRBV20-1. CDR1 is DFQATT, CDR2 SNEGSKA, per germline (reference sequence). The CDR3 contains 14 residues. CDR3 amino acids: CSARRSPGANVLTF.

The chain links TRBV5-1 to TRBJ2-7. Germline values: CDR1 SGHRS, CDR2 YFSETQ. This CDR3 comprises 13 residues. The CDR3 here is CASSHGSPYEQYF.

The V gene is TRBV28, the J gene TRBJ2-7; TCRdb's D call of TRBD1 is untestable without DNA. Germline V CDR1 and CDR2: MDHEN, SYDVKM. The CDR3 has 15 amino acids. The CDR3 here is CASSLWGQGGYEQYF. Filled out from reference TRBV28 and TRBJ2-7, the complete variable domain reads DVKVTQSSRYLVKRTGEKVFLECVQDMDHENMFWYRQDPGLGLRLIYFSYDVKMKEKGDIPEGYSVSREKKERFSLILESASTNQTSMYLCASSLWGQGGYEQYFGPGTRLTVT.

This chain's CDR3 is CATGGLDYNEQFF. The V gene is TRBV3-1, the J gene TRBJ2-1; TCRdb's assignment of TRBD1 cannot be checked, as there is no DNA. Germline V lookup: CDR1 LGHDT, CDR2 YNNKEL (reference sequence). The CDR3 runs 13 residues.

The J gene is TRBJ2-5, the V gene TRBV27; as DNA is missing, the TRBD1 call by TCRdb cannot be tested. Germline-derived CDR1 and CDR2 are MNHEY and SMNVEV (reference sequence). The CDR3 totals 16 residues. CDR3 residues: CASSGLEPGDLETQYF.

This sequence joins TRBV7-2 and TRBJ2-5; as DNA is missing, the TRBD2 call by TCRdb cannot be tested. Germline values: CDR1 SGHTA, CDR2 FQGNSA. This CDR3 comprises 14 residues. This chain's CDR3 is CASSLVSSGETQYF.

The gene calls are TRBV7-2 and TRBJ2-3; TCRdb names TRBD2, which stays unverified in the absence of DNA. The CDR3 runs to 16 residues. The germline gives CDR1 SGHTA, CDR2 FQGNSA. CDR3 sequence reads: CASSLEGGSVTDTQYF.

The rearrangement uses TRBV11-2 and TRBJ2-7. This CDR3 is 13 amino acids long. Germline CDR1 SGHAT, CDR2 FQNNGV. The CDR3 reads CASSSTTHWGQYF.

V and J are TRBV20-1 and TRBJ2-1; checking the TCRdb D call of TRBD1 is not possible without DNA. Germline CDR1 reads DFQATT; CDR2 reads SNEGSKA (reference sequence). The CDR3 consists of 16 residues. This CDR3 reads CSARDAPGQGGNEQFF.

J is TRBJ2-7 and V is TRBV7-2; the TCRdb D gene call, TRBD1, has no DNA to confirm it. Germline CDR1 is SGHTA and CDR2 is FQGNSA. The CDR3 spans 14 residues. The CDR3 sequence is CASSLVGGSYEQYF.

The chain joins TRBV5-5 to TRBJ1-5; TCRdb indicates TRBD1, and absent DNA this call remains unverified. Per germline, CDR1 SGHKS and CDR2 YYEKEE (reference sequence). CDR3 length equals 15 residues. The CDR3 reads CASSPGTGSNQPQHF. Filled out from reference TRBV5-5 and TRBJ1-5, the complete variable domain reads DAGVTQSPTHLIKTRGQQVTLRCSPISGHKSVSWYQQVLGQGPQFIFQYYEKEERGRGNFPDRFSARQFPNYSSELNVNALLLGDSALYLCASSPGTGSNQPQHFGDGTRLSIL.